A single sample is the source of the 9 T cell receptor beta chains below, sequenced in a study of T-cell memory formation after mild COVID-19 (dated by TCRdb to the early 2020s). Library prep was done by 5' RACE. The listed sequencing device is Illumina NovaSeq 6000. TCRdb passed the public sequencing reads through fastp at Q25 and MiXCR, retaining productive beta sequences. Under each unique CDR3 protein, matching rows form one entry showing the most common genes and DNA. The sample data list 550,000 to 700,000 distinct CDR3 sequences, and 18% of these were observed just once. Around 13% of the sample is held by the ten biggest clonotypes. Material: PBMCs or a T cell subset sorted from them (not recorded which). All receptors derive from an adult woman who had mild COVID-19 (a few samples of this study predate the infection). The sample titles of this study are shuffled in the database, so cell type and time point are left out; the donor was told from shared clones.

V gene TRBV20-1 combines with J gene TRBJ2-7; D perhaps matches TRBD2 (5 bases). The length of the CDR3 is 12 residues. CDR1 and CDR2 (germline): DFQATT, SNEGSKA (reference sequence). V lost 3 bases, J lost 3 bases, and 9 bases lay in between. CDR3 DNA: TGCAGTGCTAGTGAGGGTCTCTACGAGCAGTACTTC. Amino acid sequence: CSASEGLYEQYF.

This clonotype was counted a few times. The V gene is TRBV12-3 or TRBV12-4, the J gene TRBJ1-1; D might be TRBD1 (5 bases). V was pared by 6 bases and J by 1 base, with 15 bases between. The CDR3 length is 15 residues. The CDR3 is CASRLTGHPNTEAFF. The CDR3 region has the DNA TGTGCCAGCAGGCTGACCGGACACCCGAACACTGAAGCTTTCTTT.

Many counts were recorded for this clonotype. The gene calls are TRBV5-1 and TRBJ2-1, with 12 bases matching TRBD1. The CDR3 has 16 amino acids. V lost 1 base, J lost 8 bases, and 7 bases stayed unmatched. Germline V CDR1 and CDR2: SGHRS, YFSETQ. CDR3 DNA sequence: TGCGCCAGCAGCTTGTCCCGGGACAGGGGGCTCGATGAGCAGTTCTTC. Its translation is CASSLSRDRGLDEQFF.

The sample holds one count of this clonotype. The genes are TRBV14 and TRBJ1-1, with 7 bases matching TRBD1. With 1 base clipped from V and 0 bases from J, the junction kept 5 bases outside the gene matches. Germline CDR1 SGHDN, CDR2 FVKESK. The CDR3 length is 16 residues. For the CDR3, the DNA is TGTGCCAGCAGCCAAGGGAGGGACAGCATGAACACTGAAGCTTTCTTT. It yields the protein CASSQGRDSMNTEAFF.

The CDR3 region has the DNA TGCGCCAGCAGCCAAGATCAGGCGGGGGTCTTGCTCGGAAACACCATATATTTT. Protein: CASSQDQAGVLLGNTIYF. The chain employs TRBV4-1 and TRBJ1-3; D perhaps matches TRBD1 (5 bases). CDR3 length: 18 amino acids. The V end was cut by 0 bases, the J end by 4 bases, with 19 bases between. Per germline, CDR1 MGHRA and CDR2 YSYEKL.

This clonotype was seen more than once but under ten times. This chain links TRBV20-1 with TRBJ2-1; 13 bases map to TRBD2. CDR3 length: 14 amino acids. In germline, CDR1 is DFQATT, CDR2 SNEGSKA (reference sequence). The V gene end was trimmed by 6 bases and the J gene end by 7 bases; junction bases not matched to a gene: 6. The CDR3 sequence: CSALTSGRLNEQFF. The CDR3 DNA is TGCAGTGCCCTGACTAGCGGGAGGCTGAATGAGCAGTTCTTC.

The chain links TRBV20-1 to TRBJ2-7, with D unresolved. The CDR3 is 13 residues long. Trimming removed 4 bases from V and 3 bases from J, with 13 bases in between. From germline, CDR1 is DFQATT and CDR2 SNEGSKA (reference sequence). The CDR3 protein is CSANVRVFYEQYF. For the CDR3, the DNA is TGCAGTGCTAATGTCCGGGTGTTCTACGAGCAGTACTTC.

The chain couples TRBV10-3 to TRBJ2-1; 7 bases map to TRBD2. CDR1 is ENHRY and CDR2 is SYGVKD in the germline V gene. The CDR3 contains 16 residues. The J segment lost 5 bases and the V segment lost 8 bases, leaving 15 bases of the junction unmatched. The CDR3 sequence is CAIGARAGRYDNEQFF. The CDR3 DNA follows: TGTGCCATCGGGGCAAGAGCGGGAAGATACGACAATGAGCAGTTCTTC.

The table lists this clonotype with a few counts. J is TRBJ2-7 and V is TRBV18, with 9 bases matching TRBD1. The junction had 5 bases not matched to a gene; V was cut back by 5 bases and J by 6 bases. CDR1 is KGHSH, CDR2 LQKENI, per germline. The CDR3 loop spans 13 amino acids. The CDR3: CASSEQGAFEQYF. In nucleotides, the CDR3 is TGTGCCAGCTCAGAACAGGGGGCATTCGAGCAGTACTTC.